This T cell receptor beta chain was sequenced in a study of T cell responses to AZD1222 COVID-19 vaccine. For the study at large: The study pooled second doses at about 4 or about 12 weeks.

Notes on the study in general: Clonal diversity may have been underestimated in mostly white British donors. No day 14 peak samples; only post-peak repertoires were characterized. Once two AZD1222 doses were given, Spike-specific TCR breadth and depth went up.

Note on this clone: Its target is unknown.

The data were produced by immunoSEQ multiplex PCR, yet TCRdb's version contains in-frame clones alone and is incomplete. The table records 130,000 to 150,000 clones, approximately 88% of them present only once. This CDR3 is 15 amino acids long. Germline V gives CDR1 KGHSH, CDR2 LQKENI. Trimming stripped 3 bases from V and 13 bases from J, with 19 bases between. The receptor comes from an adult in good health. The source was peripheral blood, collected on day 0 of AZD1222 vaccination. The chain uses TRBV18 and TRBJ1-6; no clear D. For the CDR3, the DNA is TGTGCCAGCTCACCCACTCGGGCAAGCGGTGGCCCCCTCCACTTT. Translating it yields CASSPTRASGGPLHF.